Listed here is a single T cell receptor beta chain. Its antigen is unknown. The PCR had 60 Vbeta and 13 Jbeta primers. Assay: immunoSEQ multiplex PCR; the TCRdb copy retains only in-frame clones and omits some. This repertoire includes 150,000 to 200,000 clones. The sample comes from a study of cytomegalovirus exposure and HLA in healthy donors. Whole-study findings and limits: Association of a missense DCLRE1C variant with TCR beta V- and J-gene trimming was reported in a later analysis.

The germline gives CDR1 SGDLS, CDR2 YYNGEE. This CDR3 comprises 14 residues. Unmatched junction bases numbered 5, after V lost 2 bases and J lost 4 bases. V gene TRBV9 combines with J gene TRBJ1-2; the match to TRBD1 covers 7 bases. This TCR derives from a woman aged 18-35 years in good health and CMV-seropositive. The specimen sequenced was PBMCs. CDR3 loop: CASSVEGASYGYTF. Written as DNA, the CDR3 is TGTGCCAGCAGCGTCGAGGGGGCGAGCTATGGCTACACCTTC.